The sequence of this T cell receptor beta chain was determined in a study of OX40 agonist ivuxolimab in advanced cancers. Study overall: An agonistic anti-OX40 (CD134) antibody, ivuxolimab, was used to treat the patients. Regarding the study as a whole: Low normalized T-cell clonal expansion was also seen in some nonresponders. CD4+ T cells averaged fewer expanded clones than CD8+ T cells.

TCRdb keeps only in-frame clones here, not all; method: immunoSEQ multiplex PCR. Among approximately 88,000 clones listed, about 88% were seen once. Concerning this clone itself: The antigen remains unidentified.

This clonotype was obtained from an adult with an advanced solid tumor such as melanoma, head and neck, liver or kidney cancer. Sequenced material: CD4+ or CD8+ T cells sorted from blood, taken in a trial of the OX40 agonist ivuxolimab.

CDR3 protein: CASSLDENTIYF. The CDR3 nucleotides read TGTGCCAGCAGCTTAGACGAAAACACCATATATTTT. The gene calls are TRBV7-6 and TRBJ1-3; D call uncertain. In germline, CDR1 is SGHVS, CDR2 FNYEAQ. V was clipped by 1 base and J by 6 bases, with 4 bases between them. The CDR3 extends over 12 amino acids.